What follows are 8 T cell receptor beta chains derived from one specimen sequenced in a study of CD8+ T cells in alopecia areata. Documented treatment: oral pan-JAK inhibitor, 5-10 mg twice daily. Following extraction, RNA underwent reverse transcription to cDNA, which served as the sequencing template. The repertoire was sequenced with immunoSEQ multiplex PCR; TCRdb's copy has only in-frame clones and lacks some. Here the sample spans 200,000 to 250,000 clones, over 60% being singletons. Here the sequenced sample was CD4+ T cells sorted from blood, taken at week 4, from a patient treated with tofacitinib. Receptor source: a human donor with alopecia areata.

V is TRBV15 and J is TRBJ2-7; tentatively, D is TRBD2 (5 bases). CDR1 and CDR2 from the germline V gene are LNHNV and YYDKDF (reference sequence). The ends were cut back, 0 bases at V and 3 bases at J, with 6 bases in the middle. The CDR3 is made up of 13 amino acids. Here the CDR3 DNA reads TGTGCCACCAGCAGAGACGGAGGCTACGAGCAGTACTTC. Its protein is CATSRDGGYEQYF.

V gene TRBV5-1 combines with J gene TRBJ2-5; D may be TRBD1 (5 bases). The CDR3 is 14 amino acids. V gave up 7 bases and J gave up 4 bases, with 17 bases separating them. Looked up from germline, CDR1 is SGHRS and CDR2 is YFSETQ. This CDR3 reads CASSGSRPRETQYF. CDR3 nucleotide sequence: TGCGCCAGCTCAGGGTCACGGCCGCGAGAGACCCAGTACTTC.

The chain has TRBV5-5 and TRBJ1-5; the D is unclear. Germline CDR1 is SGHKS and CDR2 is YYEKEE (reference sequence). Between the trimmed V and J ends, which lost 0 bases and 7 bases, there was a span of 11 bases. This CDR3 spans 14 amino acids. In DNA, the CDR3 is TGTGCCAGCAGCTTGGACCCCTCCTGGCAGCCCCAGCATTTT. It specifies CASSLDPSWQPQHF. The full variable domain, in which reference TRBV5-5 and TRBJ1-5 provide the parts outside the CDR3, is DAGVTQSPTHLIKTRGQQVTLRCSPISGHKSVSWYQQVLGQGPQFIFQYYEKEERGRGNFPDRFSARQFPNYSSELNVNALLLGDSALYLCASSLDPSWQPQHFGDGTRLSIL.

V gene TRBV5-6 combines with J gene TRBJ2-1, with D possibly called TRBD1 or TRBD2 (5 bases each). Trimming took off 5 bases at V and 6 bases at J, with 15 bases between the two ends. Germline lookup yields CDR1 SGHDT and CDR2 YYEEEE. This CDR3 is built from 14 residues. The CDR3 DNA sequence: TGTGCCAGCAGGGAAGAGGGGAAGCTCAATGAGCAGTTCTTC. This sequence encodes CASREEGKLNEQFF. The full variable domain, its missing parts supplied by reference TRBV5-6 and TRBJ2-1, is DAGVTQSPTHLIKTRGQQVTLRCSPKSGHDTVSWYQQALGQGPQFIFQYYEEEERQRGNFPDRFSGHQFPNYSSELNVNALLLGDSALYLCASREEGKLNEQFFGPGTRLTVL.

V usage is TRBV5-1 and J usage is TRBJ2-5; TRBD1 or TRBD2 may be the D gene (6 bases each). CDR1 is SGHRS and CDR2 is YFSETQ in the germline V gene. CDR3 length: 14 amino acids. V gave up 4 bases and J gave up 5 bases, with 15 bases separating them. CDR3 residues: CASSPGAGKETQYF. DNA for the CDR3: TGCGCCAGCAGCCCAGGGGCGGGGAAGGAGACCCAGTACTTC. Together with reference TRBV5-1 and TRBJ2-5, the CDR3 gives the full variable domain: KAGVTQTPRYLIKTRGQQVTLSCSPISGHRSVSWYQQTPGQGLQFLFEYFSETQRNKGNFPGRFSGRQFSNSRSEMNVSTLELGDSALYLCASSPGAGKETQYFGPGTRLLVL.

The rearrangement joins TRBV29-1 to TRBJ2-6, with 7 bases fitting TRBD1. The CDR3 loop spans 18 amino acids. The V gene end was trimmed by 4 bases and the J gene end by 1 base; junction bases not matched to a gene: 13. The germline V gene has CDR1 SQVTM and CDR2 ANQGSEA. CDR3 sequence: CSVVEGAGTRSGANVLTF. The CDR3, as DNA: TGCAGCGTTGTAGAGGGGGCAGGCACAAGGTCTGGGGCCAACGTCCTGACTTTC.

The genes are TRBV30 and TRBJ2-3, with D uncertain. From germline, CDR1 is GTSNPN and CDR2 SVGIG (reference sequence). There are 12 residues in the CDR3. The ends were cut back, 3 bases at V and 9 bases at J, with 13 bases in the middle. The CDR3 nucleotides read TGTGCCTGGAGGCCGACTCGCATCACGCAGTATTTT. Translated: CAWRPTRITQYF. Drawing the rest from reference TRBV30 and TRBJ2-3, the complete variable domain is SQTIHQWPATLVQPVGSPLSLECTVEGTSNPNLYWYRQAAGRGLQLLFYSVGIGQISSEVPQNLSASRPQDRQFILSSKKLLLSDSGFYLCAWRPTRITQYFGPGTRLTVL.

The chain couples TRBV2 to TRBJ2-7; weak D call: TRBD2 (5 bases). The V end lost 4 bases, the J end lost 1 base, and 8 bases lay between the germline ends. Germline V lookup: CDR1 SNHLY, CDR2 FYNNEI. This CDR3 region has 13 residues. CDR3 residues: CASSGGGSYEQYF. The CDR3 coding sequence is TGTGCCAGCAGTGGAGGCGGGTCCTACGAGCAGTACTTC.